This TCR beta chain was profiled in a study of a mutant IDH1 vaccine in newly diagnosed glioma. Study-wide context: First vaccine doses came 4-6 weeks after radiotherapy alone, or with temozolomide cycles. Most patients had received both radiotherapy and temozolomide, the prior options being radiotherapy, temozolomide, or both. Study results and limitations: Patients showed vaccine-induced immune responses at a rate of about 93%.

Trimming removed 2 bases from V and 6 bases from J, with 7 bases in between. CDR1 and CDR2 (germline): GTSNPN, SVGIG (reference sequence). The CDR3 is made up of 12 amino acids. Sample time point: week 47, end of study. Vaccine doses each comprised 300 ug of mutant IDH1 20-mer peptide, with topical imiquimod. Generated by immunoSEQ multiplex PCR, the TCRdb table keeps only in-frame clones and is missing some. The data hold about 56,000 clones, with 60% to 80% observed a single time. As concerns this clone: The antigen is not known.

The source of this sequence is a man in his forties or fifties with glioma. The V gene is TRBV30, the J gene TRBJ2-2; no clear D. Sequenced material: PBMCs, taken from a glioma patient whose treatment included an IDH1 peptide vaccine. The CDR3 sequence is CAWSKSAGELFF. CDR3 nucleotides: TGTGCCTGGAGTAAGTCGGCCGGGGAGCTGTTTTTT. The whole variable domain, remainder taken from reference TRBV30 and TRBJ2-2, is SQTIHQWPATLVQPVGSPLSLECTVEGTSNPNLYWYRQAAGRGLQLLFYSVGIGQISSEVPQNLSASRPQDRQFILSSKKLLLSDSGFYLCAWSKSAGELFFGEGSRLTVL.